This T cell receptor beta chain derives from a study of T cells after yellow fever vaccination. This clonotype has more than one count but fewer than ten. Its antigen is as yet unknown. A process of 5'RACE template switching, which added a universal primer site and UMIs, was used to make TCR cDNA. One entry per CDR3 protein, called by TCRdb with MiXCR from the 5' RACE reads. The sample lists hundreds of thousands of distinct CDR3 sequences, roughly 8.3% seen once, with 15% to 20% in the top ten. General observations from the study: Repertoires obtained by FACS sorting could include abundant clonotypes that entered as contaminants from the bulk population. The booster response re-showed most primary clones: approximately 95% CD4, around 85% CD8.

The receptor was isolated from a man aged 18 to 30 who received the YFV17D yellow fever vaccine. The sequencing used PBMCs, collected approximately 40 days after the first yellow fever vaccination.

CDR3 sequence: CASSFKGNQPQHF. The CDR3 DNA follows: TGTGCCAGCAGTTTTAAGGGAAATCAGCCCCAGCATTTT. V gene TRBV27 combines with J gene TRBJ1-5; unclear D gene. The CDR3 is 13 residues long. V was pared by 3 bases and J by 4 bases, with 7 bases between. Germline V gene sequence: CDR1 MNHEY, CDR2 SMNVEV (reference sequence).